These 7 T cell receptor beta chains came from one sample sequenced in a study of beta chain features in type 1 diabetes. As every portion of the isolated RNA was reverse transcribed, the sequencing read expressed TCRB transcripts. Clones were sequenced by immunoSEQ multiplex PCR, and TCRdb holds only the in-frame ones, with some missing. Of 810,000 or so clones in the sample, 15% to 20% were seen once. Sequenced: naive CD4+ T cells from blood. The receptors here all came from a woman aged 18 to 35 in good health.

The chain couples TRBV2 to TRBJ2-7, with 7 bases matching TRBD2. CDR3 length: 14 amino acids. Trimming cost V 3 bases and J 5 bases; bases outside gene matches: 7. Per the germline V gene, CDR1 is SNHLY and CDR2 is FYNNEI. This CDR3 is CASSDRRESHEQYF. The DNA of the CDR3 is TGTGCCAGCAGTGACAGGCGGGAGTCCCACGAGCAGTACTTC.

The gene calls are TRBV10-3 and TRBJ1-2; D is ambiguous. Germline CDR1 ENHRY, CDR2 SYGVKD. The V and J ends lost 2 bases and 3 bases respectively, with 7 bases between them. There are 13 residues in the CDR3. This chain's CDR3 is CAISEPGYYGYTF. For the CDR3, the DNA is TGTGCCATCAGTGAGCCGGGTTACTATGGCTACACCTTC.

This clone was recorded a few times. The chain combines TRBV9 with TRBJ1-3, with 9 bases identical to TRBD1. Germline-derived CDR1 and CDR2 are SGDLS and YYNGEE. This CDR3 contains 17 residues. Trimming took 1 base from V and 3 from J; bases not matched to a gene: 8. This chain's CDR3 is CASSVSPGTGFGNTIYF. CDR3 nucleotide sequence: TGTGCCAGCAGCGTAAGTCCCGGGACAGGGTTTGGAAACACCATATATTTT.

This clone has more than one count but fewer than ten. V gene TRBV4-3 combines with J gene TRBJ2-3; no clear D. There are 14 residues in the CDR3. Trimming stripped 0 bases from V and 3 bases from J, with 7 bases between. Germline-derived CDR1 and CDR2 are LGHNA and YSLEER. The CDR3 coding sequence is TGCGCCAGCAGCCAAGAATGGGGAACAGATACGCAGTATTTT. Protein sequence: CASSQEWGTDTQYF.

A few counts support this clone. The chain has TRBV7-8 and TRBJ2-1; 8 bases map to TRBD1. J gave up 6 bases and V 5 bases, and 9 bases lay outside the gene matches. The germline V gene encodes CDR1 SGHVS and CDR2 FQNEAQ. The CDR3 runs 15 residues. The CDR3 loop is CASSPRQGPGNEQFF. The CDR3 DNA reads as TGTGCCAGCAGCCCAAGACAGGGGCCGGGCAATGAGCAGTTCTTC.

In its sample, this clone was seen once. The chain has TRBV5-1 and TRBJ2-5; D may be TRBD1 (6 bases). With the DNA end fitting TRBJ2-7 better, the J assignment may be wrong. The CDR3 covers 12 residues. CDR1 SGHRS and CDR2 YFSETQ come from the germline V gene. The CDR3 DNA is TGCGCCAGCAGGGACAGATACTACGAGCAGTACTTC. Translating gives CASRDRYYEQYF.

The chain has TRBV18 and TRBJ1-1; no clear D. Trimming left V 5 bases short and J 1 base short, with 14 bases between. Per germline, CDR1 KGHSH and CDR2 LQKENI. The CDR3 spans 15 residues. The CDR3 loop is CASSTSGYRNTEAFF. DNA for the CDR3: TGTGCCAGCTCAACCAGTGGGTATAGGAACACTGAAGCTTTCTTT.